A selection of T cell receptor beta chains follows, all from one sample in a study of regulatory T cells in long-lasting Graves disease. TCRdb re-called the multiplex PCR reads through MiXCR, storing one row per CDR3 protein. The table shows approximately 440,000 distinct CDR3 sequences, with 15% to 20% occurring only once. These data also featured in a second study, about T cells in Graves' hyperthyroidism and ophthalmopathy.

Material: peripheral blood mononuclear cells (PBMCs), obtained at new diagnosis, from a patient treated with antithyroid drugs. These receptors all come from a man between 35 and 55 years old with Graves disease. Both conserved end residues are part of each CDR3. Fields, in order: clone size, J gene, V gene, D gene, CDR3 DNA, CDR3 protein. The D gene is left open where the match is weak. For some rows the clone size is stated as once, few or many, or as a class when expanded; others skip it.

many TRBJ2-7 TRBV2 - TGTGCCAGCGTAGAACCGGGGTTGCCCCACGAGCAGTACTTC CASVEPGLPHEQYF
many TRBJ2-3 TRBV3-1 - TGTGCCAGCAGCCAATATGGCGGGAATACGCAGTATTTT CASSQYGGNTQYF
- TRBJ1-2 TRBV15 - TGTGCCACCAGCAGAGATCGCACGACACGATGTAGCTTC CATSRDRTTRCSF
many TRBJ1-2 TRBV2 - TGTGCCAGCAGGCCAGGGGTTGGCTACACCTTC CASRPGVGYTF
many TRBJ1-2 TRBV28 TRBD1 TGTGCCAGCAGCTTAGGGGGCGGAAACTATGGCTACACCTTC CASSLGGGNYGYTF
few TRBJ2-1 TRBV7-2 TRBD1 TGTGCCAGCAGCCCAGGGACAGGGGGCGGTTGGGGGCAGTTCTTC CASSPGTGGGWGQFF
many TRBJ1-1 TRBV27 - TGTGCCAGCAGTACCTCCTTGGGATGGACTGAAGCTTTCTTT CASSTSLGWTEAFF
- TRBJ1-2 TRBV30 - TGTGCCTGGAGTGTCCTCAGGACAGTCAACGATGGCTACACCTTC CAWSVLRTVNDGYTF
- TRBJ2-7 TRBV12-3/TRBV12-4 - TGTGCCAGCAGTTTAGCAGGCGCTTCCCGGCAGTACTTC CASSLAGASRQYF
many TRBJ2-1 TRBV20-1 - TGCAGTGCTAGAGATCGGGGGCTCCCCTACAATGAGCAGTTCTTC CSARDRGLPYNEQFF
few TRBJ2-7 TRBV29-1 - TGCAGCGTTGCTGGGGCAGTTGGCGAGCAGTACTTC CSVAGAVGEQYF
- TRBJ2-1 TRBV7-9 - TGTGCCAGCATGAGTGACTCCTACAATGAGCAGTTCTTC CASMSDSYNEQFF
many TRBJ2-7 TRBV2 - TGTGCCAGCAGTGAAGCCCATAACTCCTACGAGCAGTACTTC CASSEAHNSYEQYF
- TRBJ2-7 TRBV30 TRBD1 TGTGCCTGGAGTACCCGGGACAGACGGTCCTCCGAGCAGTACTTC CAWSTRDRRSSEQYF